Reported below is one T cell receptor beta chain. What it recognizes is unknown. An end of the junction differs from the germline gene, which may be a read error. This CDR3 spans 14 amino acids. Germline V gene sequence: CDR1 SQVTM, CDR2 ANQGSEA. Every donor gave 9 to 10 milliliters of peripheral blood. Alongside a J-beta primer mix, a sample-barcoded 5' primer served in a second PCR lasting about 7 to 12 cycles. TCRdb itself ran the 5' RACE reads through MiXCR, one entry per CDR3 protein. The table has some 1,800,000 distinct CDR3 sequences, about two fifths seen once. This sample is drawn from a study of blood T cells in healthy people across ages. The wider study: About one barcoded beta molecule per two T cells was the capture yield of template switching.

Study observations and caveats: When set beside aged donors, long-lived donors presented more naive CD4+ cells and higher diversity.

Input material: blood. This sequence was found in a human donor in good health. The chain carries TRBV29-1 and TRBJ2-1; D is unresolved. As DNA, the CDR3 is TGCAGCGTTGAAGAGGGAAAGGGTGGGTTTGAGCGGTTCTTC. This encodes CSVEEGKGGFERFF.